This T cell receptor (beta chain) came from a study of regulatory T cells in long-lasting Graves disease. As for the study in general: Those Graves' patients who were newly diagnosed had been on antithyroid drugs under 3 months.

As for this clonotype: Its antigen is still unknown.

Arm-PCR of CDR3 regions and iRepertoire HTBI primers were the basis on which TCR beta libraries were built. Original handling: Identified segments across samples numbered some 62 TRBV and roughly 15 TRBJ. TCRdb independently ran MiXCR on the multiplex PCR reads; one entry per CDR3 protein. The V and J calls here are based on TCRdb, not the publication. The profile shows under 250,000 distinct CDR3 sequences, around 20% of them singletons. The V gene's germline CDR1 is WSHSY and CDR2 SAAADI. With 1 base clipped from V and 5 bases from J, the junction kept 3 bases outside the gene matches. CDR3 length: 14 amino acids. Study-wide results and caveats: With a small sample size, accuracy may have been reduced. Relative to newly diagnosed Graves' patients, persistent ones had lower TCR diversity.

Specified time point: newly diagnosed GD, antithyroid drugs for less than 3 months. PBMC-derived RNA was used for the TCR library. The same specimen was also included in a second study, on T cells in Graves' hyperthyroidism and ophthalmopathy.

The TCR sequence derives from a woman aged 25 to 39 with Graves disease. This material consisted of peripheral blood mononuclear cells (PBMCs), taken at new diagnosis, from a patient treated with antithyroid drugs. The V gene is TRBV10-2, the J gene TRBJ2-7, with 9 bases that match TRBD1. CDR3 DNA: TGCGCCAGCAGTGAGTTGGGACAGGGACACGAGCAGTACTTC. It codes for CASSELGQGHEQYF.